This T cell receptor beta chain was recorded in a study of blood T cell repertoires in COVID-19. The CDR3 consists of 16 residues. From germline, CDR1 is LGHDT and CDR2 YNNKEL (reference sequence). Trimming took 1 base from V and 4 from J, leaving 16 bases between them. Libraries were prepared by immunoSEQ multiplex PCR; TCRdb keeps only in-frame clonotypes and omits some of them. The data contain a few hundred thousand clones, about 80% of them singletons. The chain carries TRBV3-1 (or the pseudogene TRBV3-2) and TRBJ1-2; D gene unclear. The TCR comes from a man aged 25-45 years with acute COVID-19. Source material: PBMCs or T cells enriched from blood (not recorded which). The CDR3 reads CASSQGVAGHFYGYTF. The CDR3 DNA is TGTGCCAGCAGCCAAGGGGTCGCGGGCCATTTCTATGGCTACACCTTC.